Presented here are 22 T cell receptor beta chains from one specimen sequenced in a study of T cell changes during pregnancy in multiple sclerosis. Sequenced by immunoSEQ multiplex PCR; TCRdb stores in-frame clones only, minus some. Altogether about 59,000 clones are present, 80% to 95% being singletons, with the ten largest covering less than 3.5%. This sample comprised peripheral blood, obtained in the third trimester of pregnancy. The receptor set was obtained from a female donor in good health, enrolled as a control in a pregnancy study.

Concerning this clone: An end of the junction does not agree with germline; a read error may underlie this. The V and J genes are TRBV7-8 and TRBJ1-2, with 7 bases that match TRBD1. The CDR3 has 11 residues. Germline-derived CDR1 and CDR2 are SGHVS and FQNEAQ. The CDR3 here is CASSPRDSVAF. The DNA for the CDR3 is TGTGCCAGCAGCCCCCGGGACAGCGTTGCCTTC.

CDR3 DNA: TGTGCCAGCAGCCGGAGGGACAGGGGGCTGTATGGCTACACCTTC. Residues: CASSRRDRGLYGYTF. The rearrangement joins TRBV5-6 to TRBJ1-2; TRBD1 matches 12 bases. J lost 5 bases, V lost 4 bases, and 6 bases had no gene match. Germline CDR1 and CDR2: SGHDT and YYEEEE. The CDR3 spans 15 residues.

CDR3 sequence (DNA): TGTGCCAGCAGTTACCCTTCGCGGGTCTGGGATTCACCCCTCCACTTT. It encodes CASSYPSRVWDSPLHF. This chain connects TRBV6-5 to TRBJ1-6; D unclear. The CDR3 has 16 amino acids. The ends were cut back, 2 bases at V and 8 bases at J, with 16 bases in the middle. Germline CDR1 reads MNHEY; CDR2 reads SVGAGI.

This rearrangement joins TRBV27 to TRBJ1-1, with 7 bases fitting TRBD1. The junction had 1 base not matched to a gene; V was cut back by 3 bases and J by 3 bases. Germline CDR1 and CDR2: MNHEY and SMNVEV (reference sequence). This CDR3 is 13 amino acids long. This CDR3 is CASSLQGDTEAFF. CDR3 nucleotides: TGTGCCAGCAGTTTGCAGGGGGACACTGAAGCTTTCTTT.

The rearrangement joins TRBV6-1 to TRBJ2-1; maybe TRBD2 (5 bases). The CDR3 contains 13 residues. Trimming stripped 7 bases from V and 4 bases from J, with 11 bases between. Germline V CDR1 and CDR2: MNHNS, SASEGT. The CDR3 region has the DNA TGTGCCAGCACCTGGGGAGCATACAATGAGCAGTTCTTC. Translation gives CASTWGAYNEQFF.

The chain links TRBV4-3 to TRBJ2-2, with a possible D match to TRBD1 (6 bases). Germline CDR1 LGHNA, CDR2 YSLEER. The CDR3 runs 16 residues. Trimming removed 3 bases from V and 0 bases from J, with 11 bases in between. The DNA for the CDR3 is TGCGCCAGCAGCCAGGATCAGGGGACGAACACCGGGGAGCTGTTTTTT. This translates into CASSQDQGTNTGELFF.

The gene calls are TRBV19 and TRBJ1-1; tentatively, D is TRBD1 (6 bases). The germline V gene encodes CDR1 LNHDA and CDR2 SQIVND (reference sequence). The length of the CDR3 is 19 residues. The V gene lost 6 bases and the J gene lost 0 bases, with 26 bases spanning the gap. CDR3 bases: TGTGCCAGTAGCCGCCCCTCCGGGGGGGGCGCCTCCCTGAACACTGAAGCTTTCTTT. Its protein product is CASSRPSGGGASLNTEAFF. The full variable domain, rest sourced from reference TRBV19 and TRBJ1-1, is DGGITQSPKYLFRKEGQNVTLSCEQNLNHDAMYWYRQDPGQGLRLIYYSQIVNDFQKGDIAEGYSVSREKKESFPLTVTSAQKNPTAFYLCASSRPSGGGASLNTEAFFGQGTRLTVV.

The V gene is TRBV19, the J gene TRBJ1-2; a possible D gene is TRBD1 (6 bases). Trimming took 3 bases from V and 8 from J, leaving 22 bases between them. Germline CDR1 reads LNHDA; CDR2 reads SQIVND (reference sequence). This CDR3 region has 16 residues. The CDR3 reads CASSMGLWGGSVGYTF. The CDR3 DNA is TGTGCCAGTAGTATGGGTCTATGGGGGGGCTCTGTCGGCTACACCTTC. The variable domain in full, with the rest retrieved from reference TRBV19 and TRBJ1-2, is DGGITQSPKYLFRKEGQNVTLSCEQNLNHDAMYWYRQDPGQGLRLIYYSQIVNDFQKGDIAEGYSVSREKKESFPLTVTSAQKNPTAFYLCASSMGLWGGSVGYTFGSGTRLTVV.

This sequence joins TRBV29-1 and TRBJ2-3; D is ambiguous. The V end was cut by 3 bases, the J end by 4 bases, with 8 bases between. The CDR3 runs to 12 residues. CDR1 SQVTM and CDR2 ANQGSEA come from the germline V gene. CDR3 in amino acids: CSVDGLADTQYF. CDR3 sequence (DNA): TGCAGCGTTGATGGGCTGGCAGATACGCAGTATTTT.

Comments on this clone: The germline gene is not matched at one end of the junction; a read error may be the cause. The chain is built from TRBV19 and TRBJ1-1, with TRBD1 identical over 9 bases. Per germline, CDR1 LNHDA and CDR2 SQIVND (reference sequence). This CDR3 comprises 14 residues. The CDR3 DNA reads TGTGCCAGTAGTATAGACTCAACCGGGACAGGGAGCCTTTTT. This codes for CASSIDSTGTGSLF.

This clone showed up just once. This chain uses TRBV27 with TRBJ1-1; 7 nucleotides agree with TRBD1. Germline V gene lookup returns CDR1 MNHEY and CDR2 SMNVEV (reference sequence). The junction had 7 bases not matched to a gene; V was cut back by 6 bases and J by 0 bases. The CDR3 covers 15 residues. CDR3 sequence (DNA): TGTGCCAGCAGGCGACAGGGTGGCATGAACACTGAAGCTTTCTTT. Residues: CASRRQGGMNTEAFF.

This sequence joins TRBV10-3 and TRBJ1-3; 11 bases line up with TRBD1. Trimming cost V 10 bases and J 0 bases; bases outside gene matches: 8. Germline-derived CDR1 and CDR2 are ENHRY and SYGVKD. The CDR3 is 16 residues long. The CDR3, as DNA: TGTGCCACGAGAGCCGGGACAGGGGGCTCTGGAAACACCATATATTTT. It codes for CATRAGTGGSGNTIYF.

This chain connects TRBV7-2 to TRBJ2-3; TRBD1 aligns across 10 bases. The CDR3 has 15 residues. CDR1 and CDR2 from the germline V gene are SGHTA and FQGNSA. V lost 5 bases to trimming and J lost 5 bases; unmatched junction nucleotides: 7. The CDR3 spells CASSRQGAGGDTQYF. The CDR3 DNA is TGTGCCAGCAGCCGACAGGGGGCGGGCGGAGATACGCAGTATTTT. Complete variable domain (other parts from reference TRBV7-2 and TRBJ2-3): GAGVSQSPSNKVTEKGKDVELRCDPISGHTALYWYRQSLGQGLEFLIYFQGNSAPDKSGLPSDRFSAERTGGSVSTLTIQRTQQEDSAVYLCASSRQGAGGDTQYFGPGTRLTVL.

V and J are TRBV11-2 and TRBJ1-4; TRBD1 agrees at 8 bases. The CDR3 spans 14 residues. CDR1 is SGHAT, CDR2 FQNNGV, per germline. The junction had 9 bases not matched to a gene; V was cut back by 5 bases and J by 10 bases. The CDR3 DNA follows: TGTGCCAGCAGCCAGGGGGCATCAGCCAGAAAACTGTTTTTT. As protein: CASSQGASARKLFF.

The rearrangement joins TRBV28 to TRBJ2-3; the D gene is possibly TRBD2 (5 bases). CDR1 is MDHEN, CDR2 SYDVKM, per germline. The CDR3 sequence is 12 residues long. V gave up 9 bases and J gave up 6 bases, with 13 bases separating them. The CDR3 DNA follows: TGTGCCAGTGGACTTAAGCGGGATACGCAGTATTTT. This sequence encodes CASGLKRDTQYF.

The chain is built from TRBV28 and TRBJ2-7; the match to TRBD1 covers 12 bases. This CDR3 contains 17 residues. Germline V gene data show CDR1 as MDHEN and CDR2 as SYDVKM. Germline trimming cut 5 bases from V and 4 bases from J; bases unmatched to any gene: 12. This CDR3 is CASSPNSGTGGFYEQYF. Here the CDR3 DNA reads TGTGCCAGCAGTCCCAATTCCGGGACAGGGGGCTTTTACGAGCAGTACTTC.

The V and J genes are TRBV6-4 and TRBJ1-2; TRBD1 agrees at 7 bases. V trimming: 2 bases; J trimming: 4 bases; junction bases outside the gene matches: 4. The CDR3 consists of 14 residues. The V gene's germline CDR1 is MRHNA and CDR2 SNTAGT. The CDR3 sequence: CASSDRGRSYGYTF. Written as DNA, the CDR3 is TGTGCCAGCAGTGACAGGGGGCGGAGCTATGGCTACACCTTC.

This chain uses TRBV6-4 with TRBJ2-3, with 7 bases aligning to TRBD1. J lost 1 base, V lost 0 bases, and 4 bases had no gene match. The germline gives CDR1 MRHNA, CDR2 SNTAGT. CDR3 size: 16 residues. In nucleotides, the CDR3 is TGTGCCAGCAGTGACTCGGCCGGGACAGGCACAGATACGCAGTATTTT. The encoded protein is CASSDSAGTGTDTQYF.

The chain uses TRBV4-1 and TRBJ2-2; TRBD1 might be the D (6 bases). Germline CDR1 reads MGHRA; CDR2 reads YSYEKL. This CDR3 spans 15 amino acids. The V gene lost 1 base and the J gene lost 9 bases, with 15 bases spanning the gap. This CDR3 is CASSQGGGSPRELFF. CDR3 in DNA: TGCGCCAGCAGCCAAGGAGGGGGTAGCCCCAGGGAGCTGTTTTTT.

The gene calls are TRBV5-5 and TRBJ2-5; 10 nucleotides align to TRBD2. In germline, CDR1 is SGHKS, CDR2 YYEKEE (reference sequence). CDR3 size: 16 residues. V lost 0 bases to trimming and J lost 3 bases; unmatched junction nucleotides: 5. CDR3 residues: CASSLVLAGSEETQYF. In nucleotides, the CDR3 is TGTGCCAGCAGCTTGGTACTAGCGGGAAGTGAAGAGACCCAGTACTTC.

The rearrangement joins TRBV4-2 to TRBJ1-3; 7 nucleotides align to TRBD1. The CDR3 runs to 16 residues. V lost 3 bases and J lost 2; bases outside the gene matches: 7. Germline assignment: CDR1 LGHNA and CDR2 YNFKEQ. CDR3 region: CASSHAQGVAGNTIYF. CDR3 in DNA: TGTGCCAGCAGCCATGCGCAGGGGGTAGCTGGAAACACCATATATTTT.

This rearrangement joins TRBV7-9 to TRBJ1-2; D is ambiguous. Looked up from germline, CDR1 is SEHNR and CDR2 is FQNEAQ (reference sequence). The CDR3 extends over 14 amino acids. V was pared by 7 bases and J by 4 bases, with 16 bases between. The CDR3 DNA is TGTGCCAGCACGACTAGTGGCCTCTTCTATGGCTACACCTTC. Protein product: CASTTSGLFYGYTF.